Listed below are T cell receptor beta chains from one sample, sequenced in a study of blood T cell repertoires in COVID-19. The table came from immunoSEQ multiplex PCR; TCRdb's copy has only in-frame clones and leaves some out. The sample records about 270,000 clones, about 87% being singletons. The specimen was PBMCs or T cells enriched from blood (not recorded which). These receptors all stem from a woman in her thirties or forties with acute COVID-19. The CDR3 runs from the conserved cysteine through the conserved F or W. Fields, in order: V gene, clone size, J gene, D gene, CDR3 protein, CDR3 DNA. A D gene is named only where the DNA matches it firmly. Expanded clones get a size class; other rows say once, few or many, or leave the size out.

>TRBV19|-|TRBJ1-1|-
CASSIGSETAEAFF
TGTGCCAGTAGTATTGGTTCGGAGACGGCTGAAGCTTTCTTT
>TRBV28|-|TRBJ2-1|TRBD2
CASSLSREGRNEQFF
TGTGCCAGCAGTTTATCGCGGGAGGGCCGCAATGAGCAGTTCTTC
>TRBV10-2|-|TRBJ2-1|TRBD2
CASRAKLGLAGDNEQFF
TGCGCCAGCAGAGCCAAACTGGGACTAGCGGGAGACAATGAGCAGTTCTTC
>TRBV10-2|-|TRBJ1-5|TRBD1
CASNRGGNQPQHF
TGCGCCAGCAACAGGGGGGGCAATCAGCCCCAGCATTTT
>TRBV28|-|TRBJ1-1|TRBD1
CASILTGTAEAFF
TGTGCCAGCATTCTTACCGGGACAGCTGAAGCTTTCTTT
>TRBV5-1|once|TRBJ1-1|-
CASSLRGSGQTEAFF
TGCGCCAGCAGCTTGAGGGGGAGTGGACAAACTGAAGCTTTCTTT
>TRBV19|-|TRBJ2-7|TRBD1
CASSIKGQASSYEQYF
TGTGCCAGTAGTATAAAAGGACAGGCATCCTCCTACGAGCAGTACTTC
>TRBV2|once|TRBJ2-3|TRBD2
CASGRLAASTDTQYF
TGTGCCAGCGGTAGACTAGCAGCTAGCACAGATACGCAGTATTTT
>TRBV5-1|-|TRBJ2-1|TRBD2
CASSPSVAGANEQFF
TGCGCCAGCAGCCCTTCGGTAGCGGGAGCCAATGAGCAGTTCTTC
>TRBV6-5|-|TRBJ2-5|TRBD2
CASSLAGGEETQYF
TGTGCCAGCAGTTTAGCGGGAGGGGAGGAGACCCAGTACTTC
>TRBV2|-|TRBJ2-1|TRBD2
CASSWAGGDEQFF
TGTGCCAGCAGTTGGGCGGGAGGGGATGAGCAGTTCTTC
>TRBV4-3|-|TRBJ2-1|-
CASSRGDLRDEQFF
TGCGCCAGCAGCCGGGGGGACTTAAGGGATGAGCAGTTCTTC
>TRBV5-1|once|TRBJ1-1|-
CASRRRSMNTEAFF
TGCGCCAGCCGAAGGAGGTCTATGAACACTGAAGCTTTCTTT
>TRBV30|-|TRBJ1-1|TRBD1
CAWTGGGSRTEAFF
TGTGCCTGGACGGGAGGGGGCAGTCGGACTGAAGCTTTCTTT
>TRBV6-5|-|TRBJ1-6|-
CASSLRSSYNSPLHF
TGTGCCAGCAGCCTCCGGAGCTCCTATAATTCACCCCTCCACTTT
>TRBV11-3|-|TRBJ2-5|-
CASSLGGQETQYF
TGTGCCAGCAGCTTGGGAGGCCAAGAGACCCAGTACTTC
>TRBV28|-|TRBJ2-7|-
CASSLLLSTPESYEQYF
TGTGCCAGCAGTTTATTACTCTCGACACCCGAGTCCTACGAGCAGTACTTC
>TRBV20-1|-|TRBJ1-1|-
CSASRGEEAFF
TGCAGTGCTAGTCGGGGGGAGGAAGCTTTCTTT
>TRBV13|-|TRBJ1-1|-
CASSFERTANTEAFF
TGTGCCAGCAGCTTCGAGAGGACAGCGAACACTGAAGCTTTCTTT
>TRBV6-2/TRBV6-3|-|TRBJ2-1|TRBD1
CASSYRDRHNEQFF
TGTGCCAGCAGTTATCGGGACAGACACAATGAGCAGTTCTTC
>TRBV11-3|-|TRBJ1-1|-
CASRGSYLTEAFF
TGTGCCAGCCGTGGGAGTTATCTTACTGAAGCTTTCTTT
>TRBV7-8|-|TRBJ2-1|-
CASSVATGYRYNEQFF
TGTGCCAGCAGCGTGGCCACAGGGTATCGTTACAATGAGCAGTTCTTC
>TRBV5-6|-|TRBJ2-5|-
CASSPKRSYPQETQYF
TGTGCCAGCAGCCCTAAGCGGTCTTACCCTCAAGAGACCCAGTACTTC
>TRBV6-1|-|TRBJ2-1|-
CASSEEEIFNEQFF
TGTGCCAGCAGTGAGGAGGAGATTTTCAATGAGCAGTTCTTC
>TRBV2|-|TRBJ1-1|-
CASSLTQLNTEAFF
TGTGCCAGCAGTTTGACACAACTGAACACTGAAGCTTTCTTT
>TRBV7-2|-|TRBJ1-6|-
CASSYTVRTGPYNSPLHF
TGTGCCAGCAGCTATACCGTTAGAACAGGGCCTTATAATTCACCCCTCCACTTT
>TRBV5-1|-|TRBJ2-3|TRBD2
CASSLNLAGTDTQYF
TGCGCCAGCAGCTTGAACCTAGCGGGCACAGATACGCAGTATTTT
>TRBV14|-|TRBJ2-5|TRBD2
CASSPTSGTQETQYF
TGTGCCAGCAGCCCGACTAGCGGGACCCAAGAGACCCAGTACTTC
>TRBV9|-|TRBJ1-5|TRBD1
CASSASGQGDNQPQHF
TGTGCCAGCAGCGCTTCGGGACAGGGAGACAATCAGCCCCAGCATTTT
>TRBV2|-|TRBJ1-6|-
CASSEWALSNSPLHF
TGTGCCAGCAGTGAATGGGCCCTGAGTAATTCACCCCTCCACTTT
>TRBV7-9|-|TRBJ1-3|-
CASSRTFPSGNTIYF
TGTGCCAGCAGCCGGACATTTCCATCTGGAAACACCATATATTTT
>TRBV2|-|TRBJ2-3|TRBD2
CASNLAGDTQYF
TGTGCCAGCAATCTAGCGGGAGATACGCAGTATTTT
>TRBV4-1|-|TRBJ1-1|-
CASSQARWRDGETEAFF
TGCGCCAGCAGCCAAGCTCGATGGAGGGATGGAGAAACTGAAGCTTTCTTT
>TRBV30|-|TRBJ1-4|-
CAWVEADNEKLFF
TGTGCCTGGGTGGAGGCTGATAATGAAAAACTGTTTTTT
>TRBV12-3/TRBV12-4|-|TRBJ1-1|-
CASSFGERAEAFF
TGTGCCAGCAGTTTTGGGGAGCGGGCTGAAGCTTTCTTT
>TRBV11-1|-|TRBJ1-6|TRBD1
CASSLHRGSYNSPLHF
TGTGCCAGCAGCCTTCACAGGGGTTCCTATAATTCACCCCTCCACTTT
>TRBV7-3|-|TRBJ2-2|-
CASSLRGLNTGELFF
TGTGCCAGCAGCTTAAGGGGACTTAACACCGGGGAGCTGTTTTTT
>TRBV19|-|TRBJ2-2|TRBD2
CASRVAGGGTGELFF
TGTGCCAGTAGGGTAGCGGGAGGCGGGACCGGGGAGCTGTTTTTT
>TRBV28|-|TRBJ1-5|-
CASSLYRVRNQPQHF
TGTGCCAGCAGTCTTTACAGGGTTCGTAATCAGCCCCAGCATTTT
>TRBV6-5|-|TRBJ1-2|-
CASRNTGSYGYTF
TGTGCCAGCAGGAACACAGGGAGTTACGGCTACACCTTC
>TRBV5-8|-|TRBJ1-5|TRBD1
CASSSWTGVSNQPQHF
TGTGCCAGCAGCAGCTGGACAGGGGTGAGCAATCAGCCCCAGCATTTT
>TRBV28|once|TRBJ2-1|-
CASLRAENEQFF
TGTGCCAGCCTAAGAGCTGAAAATGAGCAGTTCTTC
>TRBV12-5|-|TRBJ1-1|-
CASGLVPDSTKAFF
TGTGCTAGTGGTTTGGTACCGGACAGCACTAAAGCTTTCTTT
>TRBV7-2|-|TRBJ2-7|TRBD2
CASSFSGSTYEQYF
TGTGCCAGCAGCTTTAGCGGGAGTACCTACGAGCAGTACTTC
>TRBV12-3/TRBV12-4|-|TRBJ2-1|-
CASSFSVEQFF
TGTGCCAGCAGTTTCTCCGTGGAGCAGTTCTTC
>TRBV21-1|-|TRBJ2-1|-
CASSKVVYWLPGQGAGEQFF
TGTGCCAGCAGCAAGGTCGTGTATTGGCTCCCGGGACAGGGGGCAGGTGAGCAGTTCTTC
>TRBV30|-|TRBJ2-7|-
CAWSALGAGRSYEQYF
TGTGCCTGGAGTGCATTAGGGGCAGGGCGCTCCTACGAGCAGTACTTC
>TRBV24-1|-|TRBJ1-1|-
CASSQVLFTEAFF
TGTGCCTCGTCCCAGGTTCTATTCACTGAAGCTTTCTTT
>TRBV6-6|-|TRBJ1-4|TRBD1
CASSYPSTGNEKLFF
TGTGCCAGCAGTTACCCCTCGACAGGGAATGAAAAACTGTTTTTT
>TRBV7-9|many|TRBJ2-5|-
CASSLSSFALQETQYF
TGTGCCAGCAGCTTATCCTCGTTTGCCCTACAAGAGACCCAGTACTTC
>TRBV7-9|-|TRBJ2-1|-
CASSPKTSRAYNEQFF
TGTGCCAGCAGCCCCAAGACTAGTAGAGCCTACAATGAGCAGTTCTTC
>TRBV7-9|-|TRBJ2-3|-
CASSSLTSSEDTQYF
TGTGCCAGCAGCTCCCTGACTAGTTCTGAAGATACGCAGTATTTT
>TRBV5-1|-|TRBJ1-2|TRBD1
CASSLPGQGGGYTF
TGCGCCAGCAGCTTGCCGGGACAGGGGGGCGGCTACACCTTC
>TRBV24-1|-|TRBJ1-2|-
CATSDLDGDYGYTF
TGTGCCACCAGTGATTTGGACGGAGACTATGGCTACACCTTC
>TRBV3-1/TRBV3-2|-|TRBJ1-3|-
CASSQESRVSGNTIYF
TGTGCCAGCAGCCAAGAAAGTCGGGTCTCTGGAAACACCATATATTTT